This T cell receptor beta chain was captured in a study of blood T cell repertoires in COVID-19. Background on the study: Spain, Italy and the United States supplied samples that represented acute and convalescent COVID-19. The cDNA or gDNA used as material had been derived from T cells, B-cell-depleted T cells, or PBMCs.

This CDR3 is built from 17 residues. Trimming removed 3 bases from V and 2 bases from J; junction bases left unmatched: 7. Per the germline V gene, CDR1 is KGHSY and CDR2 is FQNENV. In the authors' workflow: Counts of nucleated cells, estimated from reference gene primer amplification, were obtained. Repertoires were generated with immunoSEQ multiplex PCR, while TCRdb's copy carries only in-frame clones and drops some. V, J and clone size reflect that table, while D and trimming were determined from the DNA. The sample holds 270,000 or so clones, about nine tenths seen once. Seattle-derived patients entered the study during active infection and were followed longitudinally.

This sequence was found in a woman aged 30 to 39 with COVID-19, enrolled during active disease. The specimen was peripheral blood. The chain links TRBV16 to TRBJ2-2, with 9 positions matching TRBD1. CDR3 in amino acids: CASSHSPQGANTGELFF. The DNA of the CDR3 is TGTGCCAGCAGCCATTCCCCACAGGGGGCTAACACCGGGGAGCTGTTTTTT.